Listed below are T cell receptor beta chains from one sample, sequenced in a study of cytomegalovirus exposure and HLA in healthy donors. The method was immunoSEQ multiplex PCR; TCRdb's version includes in-frame clones alone and lacks a portion of them. The data show approximately 140,000 clones, approximately 78% seen once. Input material: PBMCs. The receptor source for this set is a woman aged 40 to 55 in good health and CMV-seropositive. Each CDR3 is given without its conserved first and last residue. Each record gives: J gene, V gene, CDR3 protein.

TRBJ1-5	TRBV10-3	AISESPTGAFYQPQH
TRBJ2-1	TRBV7-2	ASSFRGSYNEQF
TRBJ2-2	TRBV2	ASSARRSNTGELF
TRBJ2-3	TRBV4-2	ASSLLTDTQY
TRBJ2-5	TRBV11-2	ASSLGGRTNQETQY
TRBJ2-1	TRBV5-4	ASSLGLSSYNEQF
TRBJ2-6	TRBV6-5	ASSYRGPGANVLT
TRBJ2-1	TRBV6-1	ASRGANEQF
TRBJ1-3	TRBV2	ASSMSSGGGNTIY
TRBJ2-1	TRBV13	ASSSGTSSYNEQF
TRBJ2-1	TRBV10-1	ASSDLPGQPYNEQF
TRBJ2-1	TRBV5-1	ASSLAASGSNEQF
TRBJ2-3	TRBV10-1	ASSGRGASGRDTDTQY
TRBJ2-1	TRBV18	ASSLGLAGANEQF
TRBJ2-7	TRBV6-5	ATSVAYEQY
TRBJ2-7	TRBV15	ATRPGAAPAYEQY
TRBJ2-5	TRBV7-6	ASSQLRGGPGQETQY
TRBJ2-5	TRBV29-1	SVAGTLTSGYQETQY
TRBJ2-1	TRBV19	ATQDSGGAYNEQF
TRBJ2-2	TRBV5-8	ASSFNGRRTGELF
TRBJ2-7	TRBV4-2	ASSQDWLAGAYEQY
TRBJ1-1	TRBV19	ASQTGFDTEAF
TRBJ2-3	TRBV2	ASTEESPASTDTQY
TRBJ1-4	TRBV2	AGTGGFGEKLF
TRBJ1-2	TRBV5-1	ASSPQGDAGYT
TRBJ2-1	TRBV5-1	ASSQDGRARLGSSYNEQF
TRBJ2-3	TRBV9	ASSGRTPTDTQY
TRBJ2-3	TRBV4-2	ASSPRQGSTDTQY
TRBJ2-5	TRBV4-1	ASSLLVQETQY
TRBJ2-5	TRBV7-9	ASGQSGETQY
TRBJ1-3	TRBV7-9	ASSVRGAGNTIY
TRBJ1-1	TRBV25-1	ASKGQGWTEAF
TRBJ2-7	TRBV4-1	ASSPRTETSNEQY
TRBJ2-7	TRBV30	AWKFGTGGYEQY
TRBJ1-6	TRBV5-1	ASSSDRPSGGSPLH
TRBJ2-3	TRBV2	ASAQGSTDTQY
TRBJ1-4	TRBV2	ASSDWRKLF
TRBJ2-1	TRBV6-1	ASSEGWGRGEQF
TRBJ1-1	TRBV5-1	ASSKGVVGTTNTEAF
TRBJ2-5	TRBV20-1	STKRGETQY
TRBJ2-7	TRBV19	ASSTPGLVYEQY
TRBJ1-2	TRBV7-3	ASRFTGYGYT
TRBJ2-3	TRBV15	ATSRDLFQGRDTQY
TRBJ2-1	TRBV2	ASNEYDEQF
TRBJ2-5	TRBV6-4	ASSDPRGQETQY
TRBJ2-1	TRBV28	ASSLRLAGNEQF
TRBJ2-1	TRBV9	ASSPVGGPNNEQF
TRBJ2-2	TRBV27	ASSLWGTGLSNTGELF
TRBJ2-1	TRBV11-2	ASSLGWGHNEQF
TRBJ2-5	TRBV6-6	ASSYSFDTGLETQY
TRBJ2-7	TRBV7-9	ASSIGQGTYEQY
TRBJ2-3	TRBV6-4	ASSAGTGGTDTQY
TRBJ2-1	TRBV11-2	ASSSVGAGGYNEQF
TRBJ2-4	TRBV11-2	ASRLTGGLQNIQY
TRBJ1-1	TRBV27	ASSFSGWGVRTEAF